A single sample is the source of the 30 T cell receptor beta chains below, sequenced in a study of CD8 T cell repertoires and HIV-1 epitope variants. Assay used: immunoSEQ multiplex PCR; TCRdb lists only in-frame clones, some missing. Here the sample spans 5,000 to 6,500 clones, about 61% being singletons. These receptors' targets are unknown. Sequences were obtained from cultured CD8+ T cells derived from PBMCs. All receptors come from a male donor with HIV.

The chain carries TRBV7-8 and TRBJ2-7; TRBD2 is a possible D gene (6 bases). Germline assignment: CDR1 SGHVS and CDR2 FQNEAQ. This CDR3 has 14 residues. The germline V and J ends were trimmed by 5 bases and 3 bases, with 14 bases remaining between them. CDR3 bases: TGTGCCAGCAGCCCAAGGGCGGGGCACTACGAGCAGTACTTC. Translated: CASSPRAGHYEQYF.

The sample holds one count of this clone. This chain uses TRBV30 with TRBJ2-5, with 9 bases aligning to TRBD1. The V segment lost 5 bases and the J segment 5 bases; nucleotides outside the gene matches: 6. The CDR3 has 13 amino acids. Germline V gene data show CDR1 as GTSNPN and CDR2 as SVGIG (reference sequence). The CDR3 coding sequence is TGTGCCTGGCAGGACAGGGGCGGGGAGACCCAGTACTTC. Amino acids: CAWQDRGGETQYF. Complete variable domain (other parts from reference TRBV30 and TRBJ2-5): SQTIHQWPATLVQPVGSPLSLECTVEGTSNPNLYWYRQAAGRGLQLLFYSVGIGQISSEVPQNLSASRPQDRQFILSSKKLLLSDSGFYLCAWQDRGGETQYFGPGTRLLVL.

The chain links TRBV7-2 to TRBJ2-3; D remains ambiguous. Trimming removed 2 bases from V and 0 bases from J, with 6 bases in between. Germline V gene lookup returns CDR1 SGHTA and CDR2 FQGNSA. The CDR3 has 14 residues. In nucleotides, the CDR3 is TGTGCCAGCAGCTTATTCGGGAGCACAGATACGCAGTATTTT. This gives the protein CASSLFGSTDTQYF.

This chain connects TRBV28 to TRBJ2-4; D may be TRBD1 or TRBD2 (5 bases each). V lost 4 bases and J lost 9, with 19 bases in between. The CDR3 extends over 15 amino acids. Germline V gene data show CDR1 as MDHEN and CDR2 as SYDVKM. For the CDR3, the DNA is TGTGCCAGCAGTTCCGGGACCCCTGATGTGGGCATTCAGTACTTC. It encodes CASSSGTPDVGIQYF.

The rearrangement joins TRBV6-6 to TRBJ1-1; possible D gene TRBD1, 5 bases. CDR3 length: 13 residues. Trimming took off 0 bases at V and 8 bases at J, with 10 bases between the two ends. Per germline, CDR1 MNHNY and CDR2 SVGAGI (reference sequence). CDR3 in DNA: TGTGCCAGCAGTTACTCGAGTGGGGGGGAAGCTTTCTTT. It is translated as CASSYSSGGEAFF.

With respect to this clone: The same CDR3 can be traced to other DNA sequences in this sample. J is TRBJ1-1 and V is TRBV27; D ambiguous. Germline loops: CDR1 MNHEY, CDR2 SMNVEV (reference sequence). V lost 5 bases and J 2 bases, leaving 9 bases between the germline ends. This CDR3 region has 13 residues. The CDR3 sequence is CASSLYRNTEAFF. Written as DNA, the CDR3 is TGTGCCAGCAGTCTTTACAGAAACACTGAAGCTTTCTTT.

This clone occurred a few times. The chain combines TRBV11-1 with TRBJ1-1; no reliable D call. CDR3 length: 14 residues. Trimming stripped 4 bases from V and 0 bases from J, with 9 bases between. Germline V gene data show CDR1 as SGHAT and CDR2 as FQDESV (reference sequence). The CDR3 DNA follows: TGTGCCAGCAGCTCCGACACCTTGAACACTGAAGCTTTCTTT. It specifies CASSSDTLNTEAFF.

This clone was counted a few times. The rearrangement uses TRBV14 and TRBJ2-7, with D tentatively TRBD1 (5 bases). Looked up from germline, CDR1 is SGHDN and CDR2 is FVKESK. The CDR3 is 13 amino acids. Trimming shortened V by 3 bases and J by 3 bases, and 9 bases separated the two germline ends. This chain's CDR3 is CASSHYQGYEQYF. Here the CDR3 DNA reads TGTGCCAGCAGCCATTACCAGGGCTACGAGCAGTACTTC.

V is TRBV2 and J is TRBJ2-3; maybe TRBD1 (7 bases). Looked up from germline, CDR1 is SNHLY and CDR2 is FYNNEI. Trimming removed 0 bases from V and 0 bases from J, with 16 bases in between. The CDR3 totals 18 residues. CDR3 sequence reads: CASSEALQGGGSTDTQYF. The CDR3 DNA reads as TGTGCCAGCAGTGAAGCGCTTCAGGGGGGTGGCAGCACAGATACGCAGTATTTT.

This chain joins TRBV29-1 and TRBJ2-7, with D tentatively TRBD2 (7 bases). With 1 base removed from V and 7 bases from J, the gap between germline ends came to 17 bases. CDR3 length equals 14 residues. Germline V gene data show CDR1 as SQVTM and CDR2 as ANQGSEA. CDR3 residues: CSVEVAGTQGEQYF. CDR3 DNA sequence: TGCAGCGTTGAAGTAGCGGGTACCCAGGGGGAGCAGTACTTC.

The chain uses TRBV9 and TRBJ2-7, with D possibly TRBD1 on 5 matching bases. Trimming pared 3 bases from V and 0 bases from J, leaving 7 bases between. Germline V gives CDR1 SGDLS, CDR2 YYNGEE. CDR3 length: 13 residues. The CDR3 nucleotides are TGTGCCAGCAGCGAAGACAGCTCCTACGAGCAGTACTTC. It yields the protein CASSEDSSYEQYF.

This clone occurred a few times. The chain joins TRBV5-1 to TRBJ1-3; no reliable D call. Per the germline V gene, CDR1 is SGHRS and CDR2 is YFSETQ. CDR3 length: 12 residues. V was cut by 0 bases and J by 4 bases, with 2 bases left in between. This chain's CDR3 is CASSLEGNTIYF. DNA of the CDR3: TGCGCCAGCAGCTTGGAAGGAAACACCATATATTTT. Full variable domain (outside the CDR3, taken from reference TRBV5-1 and TRBJ1-3): KAGVTQTPRYLIKTRGQQVTLSCSPISGHRSVSWYQQTPGQGLQFLFEYFSETQRNKGNFPGRFSGRQFSNSRSEMNVSTLELGDSALYLCASSLEGNTIYFGEGSWLTVV.

The CDR3 region has the DNA TGTGCCAGCAGTTACTCGACACTGTTAAATAATTCACCCCTCCACTTT. As protein: CASSYSTLLNNSPLHF. The chain carries TRBV6-5 and TRBJ1-6; D is undetermined. CDR1 is MNHEY and CDR2 is SVGAGI in the germline V gene. Trimming stripped 0 bases from V and 5 bases from J, with 11 bases between. The CDR3 is 16 amino acids.

In this sample, this clone turned up a few times. The junction departs from the called germline gene at one end, perhaps through a read error. V usage is TRBV7-9 and J usage is TRBJ2-7, with 7 bases lining up with TRBD2. The CDR3 is 17 amino acids. Per the germline V gene, CDR1 is SEHNR and CDR2 is FQNEAQ (reference sequence). CDR3: CASRLDGPSGAPYEQYF. As DNA, the CDR3 is TGTGCCAGCAGATTAGATGGTCCTAGCGGAGCCCCCTACGAGCAGTACTTC.

This clone was detected only a few times. The CDR3 DNA reads as TGTGCCACCAGACATATTAGAAGGGAGTGGGTACTAGCGGGACCTATCTCCTACGAGCAGTACTTC. Its translation is CATRHIRREWVLAGPISYEQYF. The chain carries TRBV27 and TRBJ2-7; 10 positions agree with TRBD2. There are 22 residues in the CDR3. Germline assignment: CDR1 MNHEY and CDR2 SMNVEV (reference sequence). V shed 10 bases, J shed 0 bases, and the junction held 30 bases outside the gene matches.

J is TRBJ2-5 and V is TRBV7-9, with D maybe TRBD2 (6 bases). Trimming pared 5 bases from V and 2 bases from J, leaving 21 bases between. Germline CDR1 SEHNR, CDR2 FQNEAQ (reference sequence). The CDR3 is 17 amino acids. The CDR3 spells CASSPETGENSQETQYF. The CDR3, as DNA: TGTGCCAGCAGCCCGGAAACGGGGGAGAATTCACAAGAGACCCAGTACTTC.

The V call is TRBV11-2, the J call TRBJ2-2, with TRBD2 matching over 8 bases. This CDR3 is built from 18 residues. The V gene's germline CDR1 is SGHAT and CDR2 FQNNGV. V lost 1 base and J lost 3; bases outside the gene matches: 10. The CDR3 DNA reads TGTGCCAGCAGCTTAGTAGGATACGGGGGGGCGGACACCGGGGAGCTGTTTTTT. It translates to CASSLVGYGGADTGELFF.

The rearrangement uses TRBV2 and TRBJ2-1; D is perhaps TRBD2 (7 bases). Germline values: CDR1 SNHLY, CDR2 FYNNEI. The germline V and J ends were trimmed by 5 bases and 6 bases, with 23 bases remaining between them. CDR3 length: 17 amino acids. The CDR3 protein is CASSPLSGGGAFNEQFF. For the CDR3, the DNA is TGTGCCAGCAGTCCGCTTAGCGGAGGGGGGGCGTTCAATGAGCAGTTCTTC.

The rearrangement uses TRBV5-6 and TRBJ2-3; 7 positions agree with TRBD2. CDR3 length: 15 residues. In germline, CDR1 is SGHDT, CDR2 YYEEEE. The V gene end was trimmed by 4 bases and the J gene end by 3 bases; junction bases not matched to a gene: 8. In nucleotides, the CDR3 is TGTGCCAGCAGCGGTGGCGGGGGTCGTACAGATACGCAGTATTTT. It yields the protein CASSGGGGRTDTQYF.

This chain links TRBV15 with TRBJ1-1, with TRBD1 as a possible D gene (5 bases). The germline gives CDR1 LNHNV, CDR2 YYDKDF (reference sequence). This CDR3 comprises 15 residues. The V end lost 0 bases, the J end lost 1 base, and 9 bases lay between the germline ends. Here the CDR3 reads CATSRDRGENTEAFF. The CDR3 nucleotides are TGTGCCACCAGCAGAGATCGGGGCGAGAACACTGAAGCTTTCTTT.

This clone was observed once. This chain joins TRBV19 and TRBJ2-7; 7 nucleotides align to TRBD2. Germline lookup yields CDR1 LNHDA and CDR2 SQIVND (reference sequence). The CDR3 contains 13 residues. With 8 bases clipped from V and 2 bases from J, the junction kept 6 bases outside the gene matches. The CDR3, as DNA: TGTGCCAGTGGGGCGGGAGCGACCTACGAGCAGTACTTC. This translates into CASGAGATYEQYF.

This chain uses TRBV11-2 with TRBJ2-1; D gene unclear. Germline lookup yields CDR1 SGHAT and CDR2 FQNNGV. CDR3 length: 16 amino acids. V was trimmed by 1 base and J by 0 bases, leaving 10 bases between them. CDR3 residues: CASSLGPEHSYNEQFF. CDR3 nucleotide sequence: TGTGCCAGCAGCTTAGGTCCGGAACACTCCTACAATGAGCAGTTCTTC.

This clone was counted between two and nine times. The V call is TRBV19, the J call TRBJ1-1, with D maybe TRBD1 (6 bases). From germline, CDR1 is LNHDA and CDR2 SQIVND (reference sequence). This CDR3 contains 16 residues. Trimming removed 1 base at V and 3 bases at J, with 15 bases between. CDR3 protein: CASSIVVRGWDTEAFF. As DNA, the CDR3 is TGTGCCAGTAGTATAGTGGTCAGGGGCTGGGACACTGAAGCTTTCTTT.

The chain employs TRBV25-1 and TRBJ2-1, with 7 positions matching TRBD1. The germline CDR1 and CDR2 sequences are MGHDK and SYGVNS. V was clipped by 3 bases and J by 4 bases; unmatched bases: 9. The CDR3 consists of 16 residues. For the CDR3, the DNA is TGTGCCAGCAGTGACAACCGGGACAGTGAGTACAATGAGCAGTTCTTC. Encoded protein: CASSDNRDSEYNEQFF.

This chain joins TRBV27 and TRBJ2-7; a weak D match, TRBD1 (6 bases). The germline CDR1 and CDR2 sequences are MNHEY and SMNVEV (reference sequence). The CDR3 extends over 16 amino acids. Trimming cost V 8 bases and J 1 base, with 21 bases left between them. The CDR3 loop is CASGPTRTEASYEQYF. For the CDR3, the DNA is TGTGCCAGCGGACCGACACGGACAGAAGCGTCCTACGAGCAGTACTTC.

This clone has just a few counts. The chain recombines TRBV27 with TRBJ2-7; the D is unclear. With 2 bases removed from V and 2 bases from J, the gap between germline ends came to 10 bases. Germline CDR1 is MNHEY and CDR2 is SMNVEV (reference sequence). The CDR3 runs to 14 residues. The CDR3 sequence: CASSLGQEPYEQYF. CDR3 nucleotide sequence: TGTGCCAGCAGTTTAGGCCAGGAGCCCTACGAGCAGTACTTC.

This clone was detected a few times. The rearrangement links TRBV4-2 to TRBJ2-7, with 10 bases that match TRBD1. This CDR3 spans 17 amino acids. Germline V CDR1 and CDR2: LGHNA, YNFKEQ. V gave up 3 bases and J gave up 2 bases; unmatched junction bases: 10. The CDR3 sequence is CASSHPGQGVIPYEQYF. CDR3 coding DNA: TGTGCCAGCAGCCATCCCGGACAGGGGGTGATCCCCTACGAGCAGTACTTC.

The chain links TRBV5-4 to TRBJ2-2; no clear D gene. V was trimmed by 0 bases and J by 1 base, leaving 4 bases between them. Germline values: CDR1 SGHNT, CDR2 YYREEE (reference sequence). The CDR3 has 14 amino acids. The CDR3 spells CASSLEGNTGELFF. The CDR3 nucleotides read TGTGCCAGCAGCTTGGAAGGGAACACCGGGGAGCTGTTTTTT. Full variable domain (outside the CDR3, taken from reference TRBV5-4 and TRBJ2-2): ETGVTQSPTHLIKTRGQQVTLRCSSQSGHNTVSWYQQALGQGPQFIFQYYREEENGRGNFPPRFSGLQFPNYSSELNVNALELDDSALYLCASSLEGNTGELFFGEGSRLTVL.

The gene calls are TRBV13 and TRBJ1-1; D unclear. This CDR3 contains 13 residues. V lost 5 bases, J lost 0 bases, and 7 bases lay in between. The germline V gene encodes CDR1 PRHDT and CDR2 FYEKMQ (reference sequence). The CDR3 sequence: CASSPPLNTEAFF. The CDR3 region has the DNA TGTGCCAGCAGCCCCCCTTTGAACACTGAAGCTTTCTTT.

In this sample, this clone turned up a few times. This chain links TRBV27 with TRBJ2-7; D may be TRBD1 (7 bases). Deletions cut 9 bases from V and 2 bases from J, with 20 bases between. The CDR3 contains 15 residues. Germline lookup yields CDR1 MNHEY and CDR2 SMNVEV (reference sequence). This CDR3 is CARVSGVGQTYEQYF. In DNA form, the CDR3 reads TGTGCCAGGGTCTCGGGGGTGGGACAGACCTACGAGCAGTACTTC.